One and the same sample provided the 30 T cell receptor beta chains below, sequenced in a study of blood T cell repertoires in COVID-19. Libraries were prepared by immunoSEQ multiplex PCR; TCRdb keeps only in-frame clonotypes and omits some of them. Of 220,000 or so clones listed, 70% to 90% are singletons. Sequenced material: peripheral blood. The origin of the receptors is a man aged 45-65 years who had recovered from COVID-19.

CDR3 in amino acids: CASSENLAGGGDTQYF. The CDR3 DNA reads as TGTGCCAGCAGTGAGAATCTAGCGGGAGGTGGAGATACGCAGTATTTT. The V and J genes are TRBV6-1 and TRBJ2-3, with TRBD2 matching over 11 bases. This CDR3 comprises 16 residues. Trimming took 3 bases from V and 5 from J; bases not matched to a gene: 7. The germline V gene has CDR1 MNHNS and CDR2 SASEGT.

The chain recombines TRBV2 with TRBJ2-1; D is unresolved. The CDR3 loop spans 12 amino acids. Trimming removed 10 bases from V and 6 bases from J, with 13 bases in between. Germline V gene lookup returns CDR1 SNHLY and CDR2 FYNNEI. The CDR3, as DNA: TGTGCCAAACTACTCCCCTCCAATGAGCAGTTCTTC. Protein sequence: CAKLLPSNEQFF.

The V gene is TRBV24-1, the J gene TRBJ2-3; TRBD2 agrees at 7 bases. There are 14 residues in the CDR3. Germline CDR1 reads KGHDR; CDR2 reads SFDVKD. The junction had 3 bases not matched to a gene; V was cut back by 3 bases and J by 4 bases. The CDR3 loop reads CATSDAGAADTQYF. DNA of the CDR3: TGTGCCACCAGTGATGCGGGAGCGGCAGATACGCAGTATTTT.

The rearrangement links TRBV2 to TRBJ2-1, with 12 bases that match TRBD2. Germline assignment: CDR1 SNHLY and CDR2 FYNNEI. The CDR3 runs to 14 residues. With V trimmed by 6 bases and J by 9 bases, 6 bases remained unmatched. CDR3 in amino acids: CASRTTSGSGEQFF. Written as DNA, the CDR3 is TGTGCCAGCAGGACGACTAGCGGGAGTGGTGAGCAGTTCTTC.

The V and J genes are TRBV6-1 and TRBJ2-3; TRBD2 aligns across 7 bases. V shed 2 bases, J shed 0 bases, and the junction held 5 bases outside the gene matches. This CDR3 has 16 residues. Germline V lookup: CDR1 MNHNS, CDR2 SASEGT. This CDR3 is CASSESLAPSTDTQYF. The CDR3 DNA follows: TGTGCCAGCAGTGAATCACTAGCGCCTAGCACAGATACGCAGTATTTT.

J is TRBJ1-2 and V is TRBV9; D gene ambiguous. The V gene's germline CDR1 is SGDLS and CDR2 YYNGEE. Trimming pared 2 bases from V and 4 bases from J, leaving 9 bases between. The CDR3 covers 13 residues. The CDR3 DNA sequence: TGTGCCAGCAGCGTGGAGGGTGCCTATGGCTACACCTTC. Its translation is CASSVEGAYGYTF.

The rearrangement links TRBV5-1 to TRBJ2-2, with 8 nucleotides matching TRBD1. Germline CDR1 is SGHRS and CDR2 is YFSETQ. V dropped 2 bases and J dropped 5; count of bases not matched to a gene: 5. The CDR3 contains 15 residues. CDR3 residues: CASSFSGGWTGELFF. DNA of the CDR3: TGCGCCAGCAGCTTTTCAGGGGGCTGGACCGGGGAGCTGTTTTTT. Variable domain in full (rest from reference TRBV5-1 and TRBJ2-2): KAGVTQTPRYLIKTRGQQVTLSCSPISGHRSVSWYQQTPGQGLQFLFEYFSETQRNKGNFPGRFSGRQFSNSRSEMNVSTLELGDSALYLCASSFSGGWTGELFFGEGSRLTVL.

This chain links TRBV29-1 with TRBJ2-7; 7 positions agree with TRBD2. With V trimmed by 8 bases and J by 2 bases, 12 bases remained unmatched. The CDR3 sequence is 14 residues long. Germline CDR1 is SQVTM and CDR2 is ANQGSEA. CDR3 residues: CSTRAGDPPYEQYF. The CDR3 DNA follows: TGCAGCACACGGGCGGGGGACCCTCCCTACGAGCAGTACTTC.

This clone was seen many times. CDR3 in DNA: TGTGCCAGCAGTTTTGGGCAGGGGCTTGTAGCTTTCTTT. This gives the protein CASSFGQGLVAFF. The chain links TRBV27 to TRBJ1-1; weak D call: TRBD1 (6 bases). CDR3 length equals 13 residues. Germline CDR1 is MNHEY and CDR2 is SMNVEV (reference sequence). With 3 bases removed from V and 10 bases from J, the gap between germline ends came to 15 bases.

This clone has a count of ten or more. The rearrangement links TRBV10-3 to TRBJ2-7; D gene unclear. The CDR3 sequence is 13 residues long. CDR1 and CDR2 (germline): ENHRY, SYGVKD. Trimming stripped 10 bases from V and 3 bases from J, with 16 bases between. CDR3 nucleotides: TGTGCCAGGCGTCAGAGCGAACACTACGAGCAGTACTTC. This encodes CARRQSEHYEQYF.

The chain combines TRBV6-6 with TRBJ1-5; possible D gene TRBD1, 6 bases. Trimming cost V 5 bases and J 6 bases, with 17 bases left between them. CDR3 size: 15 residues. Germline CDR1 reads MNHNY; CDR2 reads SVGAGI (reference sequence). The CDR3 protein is CASSGGRDMSQPQHF. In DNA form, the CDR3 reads TGTGCCAGCAGTGGGGGCCGGGACATGTCTCAGCCCCAGCATTTT.

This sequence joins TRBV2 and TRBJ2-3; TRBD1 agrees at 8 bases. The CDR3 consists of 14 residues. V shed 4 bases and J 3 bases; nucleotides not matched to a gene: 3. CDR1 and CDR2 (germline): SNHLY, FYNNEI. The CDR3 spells CASSGTGWTDTQYF. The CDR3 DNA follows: TGTGCCAGCAGTGGGACAGGGTGGACAGATACGCAGTATTTT.

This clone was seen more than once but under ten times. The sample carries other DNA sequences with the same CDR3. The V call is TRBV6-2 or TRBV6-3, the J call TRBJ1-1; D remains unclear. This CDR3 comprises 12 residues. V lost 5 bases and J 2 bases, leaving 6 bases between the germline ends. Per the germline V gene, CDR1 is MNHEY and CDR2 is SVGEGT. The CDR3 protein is CASSRLNTEAFF. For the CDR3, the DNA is TGTGCCAGCAGTCGCCTAAACACTGAAGCTTTCTTT.

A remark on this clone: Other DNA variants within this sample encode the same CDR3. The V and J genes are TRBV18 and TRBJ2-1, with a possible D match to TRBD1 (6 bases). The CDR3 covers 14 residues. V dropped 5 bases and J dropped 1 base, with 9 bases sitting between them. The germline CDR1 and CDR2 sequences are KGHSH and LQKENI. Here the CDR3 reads CASSSQGSYNEQFF. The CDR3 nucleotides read TGTGCCAGCTCATCCCAGGGGTCCTACAATGAGCAGTTCTTC.

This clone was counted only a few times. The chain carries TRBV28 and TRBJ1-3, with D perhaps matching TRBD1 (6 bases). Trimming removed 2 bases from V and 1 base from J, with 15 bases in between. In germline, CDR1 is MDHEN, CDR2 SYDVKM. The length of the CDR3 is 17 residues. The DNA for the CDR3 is TGTGCCAGCAGTTTAACCCCAGGGGATAGTTCTGGAAACACCATATATTTT. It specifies CASSLTPGDSSGNTIYF.

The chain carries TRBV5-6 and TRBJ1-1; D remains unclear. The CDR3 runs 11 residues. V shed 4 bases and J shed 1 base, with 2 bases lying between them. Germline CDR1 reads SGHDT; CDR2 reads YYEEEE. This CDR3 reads CASSQNTEAFF. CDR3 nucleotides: TGTGCCAGCAGCCAGAACACTGAAGCTTTCTTT.

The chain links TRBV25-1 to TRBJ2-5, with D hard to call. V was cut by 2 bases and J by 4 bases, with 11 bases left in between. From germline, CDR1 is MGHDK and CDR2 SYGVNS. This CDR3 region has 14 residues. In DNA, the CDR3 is TGTGCCAGCAGTGAAGAGGAGACCCCAGAGACCCAGTACTTC. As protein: CASSEEETPETQYF.

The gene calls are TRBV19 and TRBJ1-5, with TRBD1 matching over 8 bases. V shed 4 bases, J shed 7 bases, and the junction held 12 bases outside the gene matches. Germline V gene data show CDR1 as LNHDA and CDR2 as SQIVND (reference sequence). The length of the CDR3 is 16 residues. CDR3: CASSNYRGNSKQPQHF. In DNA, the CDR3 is TGTGCCAGTAGTAATTACAGGGGGAATTCCAAACAGCCCCAGCATTTT.

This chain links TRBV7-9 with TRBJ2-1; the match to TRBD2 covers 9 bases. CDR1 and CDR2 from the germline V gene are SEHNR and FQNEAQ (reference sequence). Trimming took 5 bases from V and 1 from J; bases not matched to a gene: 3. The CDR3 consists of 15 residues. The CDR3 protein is CASSLSGSSYNEQFF. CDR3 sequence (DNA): TGTGCCAGCAGCCTTAGCGGGAGTTCCTACAATGAGCAGTTCTTC.

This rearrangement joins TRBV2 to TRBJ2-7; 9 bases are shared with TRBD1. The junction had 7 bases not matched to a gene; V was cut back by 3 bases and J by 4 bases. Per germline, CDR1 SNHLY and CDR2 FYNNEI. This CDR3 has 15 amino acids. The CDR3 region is CASSDVGTGLYEQYF. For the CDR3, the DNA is TGTGCCAGCAGTGATGTTGGGACAGGGTTGTACGAGCAGTACTTC.

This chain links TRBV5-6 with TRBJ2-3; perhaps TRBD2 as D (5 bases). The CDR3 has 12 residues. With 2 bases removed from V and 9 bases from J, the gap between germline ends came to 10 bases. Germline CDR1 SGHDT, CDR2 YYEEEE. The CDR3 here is CASSLLVRTQYF. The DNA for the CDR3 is TGTGCCAGCAGCTTACTAGTTAGAACGCAGTATTTT. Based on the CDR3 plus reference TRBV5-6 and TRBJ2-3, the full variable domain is DAGVTQSPTHLIKTRGQQVTLRCSPKSGHDTVSWYQQALGQGPQFIFQYYEEEERQRGNFPDRFSGHQFPNYSSELNVNALLLGDSALYLCASSLLVRTQYFGPGTRLTVL.

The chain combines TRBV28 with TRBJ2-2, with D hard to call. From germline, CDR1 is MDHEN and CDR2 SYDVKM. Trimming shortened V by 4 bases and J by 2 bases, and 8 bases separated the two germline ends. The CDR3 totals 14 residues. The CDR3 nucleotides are TGTGCCAGCAGTTACGGAGAAAACACCGGGGAGCTGTTTTTT. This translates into CASSYGENTGELFF. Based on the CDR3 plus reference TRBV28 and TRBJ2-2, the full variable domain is DVKVTQSSRYLVKRTGEKVFLECVQDMDHENMFWYRQDPGLGLRLIYFSYDVKMKEKGDIPEGYSVSREKKERFSLILESASTNQTSMYLCASSYGENTGELFFGEGSRLTVL.

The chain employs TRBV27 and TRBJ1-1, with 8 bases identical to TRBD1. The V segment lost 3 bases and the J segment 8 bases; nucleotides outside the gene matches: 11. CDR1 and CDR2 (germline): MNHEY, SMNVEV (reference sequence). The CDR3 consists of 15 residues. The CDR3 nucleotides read TGTGCCAGCAGTTTGTTTAGACAGGGGAGGGTGGAAGCTTTCTTT. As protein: CASSLFRQGRVEAFF.

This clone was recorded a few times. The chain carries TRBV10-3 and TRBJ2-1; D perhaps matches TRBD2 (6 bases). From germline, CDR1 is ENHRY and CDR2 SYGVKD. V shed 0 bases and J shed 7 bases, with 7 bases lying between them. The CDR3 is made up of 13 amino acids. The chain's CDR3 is CAISESGRNEQFF. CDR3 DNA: TGTGCCATCAGTGAGTCGGGGAGGAATGAGCAGTTCTTC.

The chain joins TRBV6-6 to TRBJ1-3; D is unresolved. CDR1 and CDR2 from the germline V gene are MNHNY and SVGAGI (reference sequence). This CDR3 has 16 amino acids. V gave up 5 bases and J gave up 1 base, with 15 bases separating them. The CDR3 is CASSPTPTRSGNTIYF. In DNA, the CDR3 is TGTGCCAGCAGTCCCACCCCTACTAGGTCTGGAAACACCATATATTTT.

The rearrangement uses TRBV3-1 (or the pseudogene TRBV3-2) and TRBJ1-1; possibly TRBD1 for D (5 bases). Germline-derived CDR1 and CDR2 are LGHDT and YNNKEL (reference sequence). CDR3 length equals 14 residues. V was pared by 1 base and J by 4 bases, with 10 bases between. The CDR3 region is CASSQAGFRTEAFF. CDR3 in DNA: TGTGCCAGCAGCCAAGCAGGGTTTCGCACTGAAGCTTTCTTT.

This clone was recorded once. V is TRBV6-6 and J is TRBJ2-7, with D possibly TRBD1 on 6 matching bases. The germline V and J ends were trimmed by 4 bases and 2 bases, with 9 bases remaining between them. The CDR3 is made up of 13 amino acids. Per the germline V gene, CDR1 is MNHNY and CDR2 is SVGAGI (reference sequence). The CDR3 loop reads CASSSQGPYEQYF. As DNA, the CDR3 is TGTGCCAGCAGTTCACAGGGTCCCTACGAGCAGTACTTC.

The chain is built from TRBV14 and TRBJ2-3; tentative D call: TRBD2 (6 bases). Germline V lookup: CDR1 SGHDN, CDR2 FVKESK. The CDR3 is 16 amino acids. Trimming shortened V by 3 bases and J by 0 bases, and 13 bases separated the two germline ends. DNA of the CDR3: TGTGCCAGCAGCCACCCAGCGGGTCCTAGCACAGATACGCAGTATTTT. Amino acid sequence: CASSHPAGPSTDTQYF.

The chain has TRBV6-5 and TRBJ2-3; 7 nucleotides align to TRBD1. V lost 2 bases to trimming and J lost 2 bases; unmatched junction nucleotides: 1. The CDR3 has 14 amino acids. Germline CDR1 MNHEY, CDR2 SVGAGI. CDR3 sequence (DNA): TGTGCCAGCAGTTACGGGACAGTCACAGATACGCAGTATTTT. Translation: CASSYGTVTDTQYF.

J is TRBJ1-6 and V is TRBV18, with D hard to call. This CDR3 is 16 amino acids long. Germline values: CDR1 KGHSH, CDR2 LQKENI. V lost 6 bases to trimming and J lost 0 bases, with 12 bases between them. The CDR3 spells CASSSMESSYNSPLHF. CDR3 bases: TGTGCCAGCTCTTCCATGGAGAGCTCCTATAATTCACCCCTCCACTTT.